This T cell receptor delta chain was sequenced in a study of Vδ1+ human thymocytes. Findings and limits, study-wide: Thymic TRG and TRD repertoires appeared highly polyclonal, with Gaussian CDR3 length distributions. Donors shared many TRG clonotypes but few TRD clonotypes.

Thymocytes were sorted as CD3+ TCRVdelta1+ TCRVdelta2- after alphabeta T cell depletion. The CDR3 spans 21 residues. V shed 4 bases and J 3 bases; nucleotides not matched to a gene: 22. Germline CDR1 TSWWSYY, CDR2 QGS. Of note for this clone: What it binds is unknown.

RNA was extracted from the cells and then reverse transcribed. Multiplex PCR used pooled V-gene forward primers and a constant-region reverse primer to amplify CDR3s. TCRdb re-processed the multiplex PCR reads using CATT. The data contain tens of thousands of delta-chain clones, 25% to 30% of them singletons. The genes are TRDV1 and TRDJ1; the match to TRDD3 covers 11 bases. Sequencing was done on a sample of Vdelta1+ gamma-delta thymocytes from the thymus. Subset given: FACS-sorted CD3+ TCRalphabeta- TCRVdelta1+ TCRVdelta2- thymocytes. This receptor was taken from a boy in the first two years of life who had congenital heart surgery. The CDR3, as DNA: TGTGCTCTTGGGGCCATTCCTGATGGTGGGGGATACGCGTATCAGTCCGATAAACTCATCTTT. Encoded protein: CALGAIPDGGGYAYQSDKLIF.